This T cell receptor (beta chain) was sequenced in a study of OX40 agonist ivuxolimab in advanced cancers. Study context: A male proportion of under 90% was recorded, with mean age around 62 years and range roughly 23 to 79. Study-level points and caveats: It was also the case that some nonresponders had low normalized T-cell clonal expansion. In the 0.1 to 3.0 mg/kg range, CD4+ and CD8+ blood T cells had expanded clonally by week 6. The 0.1-3.0 mg/kg partial responders had among the lowest clonal expansion.

V shed 4 bases, J shed 7 bases, and the junction held 5 bases outside the gene matches. CDR3 size: 14 residues. In germline, CDR1 is LNHDA, CDR2 SQIVND (reference sequence). Concerning this clone: Its antigen is still unknown.

Sequencing used immunoSEQ multiplex PCR; TCRdb keeps in-frame clones, though not all of them. The top ten hold around 2% of the sample, which has approximately 77,000 clones, 70% to 90% seen once. The sample consisted of CD4+ or CD8+ T cells sorted from blood, taken in a trial of the OX40 agonist ivuxolimab. This clonotype was obtained from an adult with an advanced solid tumor such as melanoma, head and neck, liver or kidney cancer. The chain joins TRBV19 to TRBJ2-5; 11 nucleotides align to TRBD2. In DNA form, the CDR3 reads TGTGCCAGTAGTACGGAAGGACTAGCGGGGACCCAGTACTTC. Translation gives CASSTEGLAGTQYF.